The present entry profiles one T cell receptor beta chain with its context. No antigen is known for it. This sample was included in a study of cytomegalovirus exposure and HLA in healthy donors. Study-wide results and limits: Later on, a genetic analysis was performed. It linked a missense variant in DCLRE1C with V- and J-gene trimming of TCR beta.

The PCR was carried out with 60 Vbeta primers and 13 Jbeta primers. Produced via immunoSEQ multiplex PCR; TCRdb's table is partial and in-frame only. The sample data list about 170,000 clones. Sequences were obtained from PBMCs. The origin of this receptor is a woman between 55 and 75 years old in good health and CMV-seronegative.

The CDR3 is CASSPDTGTSYGYTF. CDR3 nucleotide sequence: TGCGCCAGCAGCCCAGATACAGGGACCTCCTATGGCTACACCTTC. The chain employs TRBV4-3 and TRBJ1-2, with D tentatively TRBD1 (6 bases). The CDR3 is 15 amino acids. Germline-derived CDR1 and CDR2 are LGHNA and YSLEER. The V end lost 4 bases, the J end lost 4 bases, and 16 bases lay between the germline ends.